The 15 T cell receptor beta chains below all came from one sample that was sequenced in a study of CXCR3-negative and CXCR3-positive naive CD8 T cells. Study results and caveats: A higher hydrophobicity marked the TRB CDR3s of CXCR3-positive naive cells versus CXCR3-negative naive cells.

cDNA libraries for TRB were generated by 5' RACE incorporating UMI labels. TCRdb reanalyzed the 5' RACE reads, giving one entry per CDR3 protein sequence and no DNA. Its clone listing holds 120,000 or so distinct CDR3 sequences. Their specific antigens are unknown. The material sequenced was naive CXCR3+ CD8+ T cells from blood. Subset defined: CD45RO-CCR7+CD27+CD95- naive CD8+ T cells expressing CXCR3 (TNR3+). The source of these receptors is a human donor in good health. Some clones in this sample may be carry-over from other donors' samples.

V gene TRBV11-1 combines with J gene TRBJ2-2; TCRdb picks TRBD2, but there is no DNA to check that call. The length of the CDR3 is 15 residues. In germline, CDR1 is SGHAT, CDR2 FQDESV (reference sequence). CDR3 in amino acids: CASSPGLAGAGELFF.

The CDR3 region is CAGSLYALTSTDTQYF. The chain carries TRBV14 and TRBJ2-3. The CDR3 length is 16 residues. The germline CDR1 and CDR2 sequences are SGHDN and FVKESK.

The chain employs TRBV27 and TRBJ2-7; TCRdb gives TRBD1 as the D gene, but with no DNA this cannot be confirmed. CDR3 length: 14 amino acids. The germline CDR1 and CDR2 sequences are MNHEY and SMNVEV (reference sequence). CDR3 region: CASSTGASSYEQYF.

The chain combines TRBV7-8 with TRBJ2-7; TCRdb gives TRBD1 as the D gene, but with no DNA this cannot be confirmed. CDR1 SGHVS and CDR2 FQNEAQ come from the germline V gene. This CDR3 comprises 15 residues. CDR3 sequence: CASSLSGGPSYEQYF. The complete variable domain, with remaining parts taken from reference TRBV7-8 and TRBJ2-7, reads GAGVSQSPRYKVAKRGQDVALRCDPISGHVSLFWYQQALGQGPEFLTYFQNEAQLDKSGLPSDRFFAERPEGSVSTLKIQRTQQEDSAVYLCASSLSGGPSYEQYFGPGTRLTVT.

This chain uses TRBV12-3 or TRBV12-4 with TRBJ2-1; TCRdb proposes TRBD2, but this gene call is untestable without DNA. This CDR3 comprises 15 residues. This chain's CDR3 is CASSLLAGGQSEQFF.

This sequence joins TRBV20-1 and TRBJ2-3. This CDR3 region has 14 residues. The V gene's germline CDR1 is DFQATT and CDR2 SNEGSKA (reference sequence). The CDR3 loop reads CSAKTGASTDTQYF.

J is TRBJ2-1 and V is TRBV20-1; the TRBD1 assignment by TCRdb is unverifiable without DNA. The CDR3 sequence is 14 residues long. Germline CDR1 and CDR2: DFQATT and SNEGSKA (reference sequence). This chain's CDR3 is CSARPPAEYNEQLF.

The chain employs TRBV20-1 and TRBJ2-3. CDR1 and CDR2 (germline): DFQATT, SNEGSKA (reference sequence). The CDR3 is made up of 14 amino acids. The CDR3 sequence is CSARDYASTDTQYF.

The chain uses TRBV2 and TRBJ2-7. The CDR3 spans 18 residues. The germline gives CDR1 SNHLY, CDR2 FYNNEI. CDR3 loop: CASRDLIAASGSSYEQYF.

The CDR3 spells CASSPDRGYEDTQYF. The chain recombines TRBV7-9 with TRBJ2-3; the D call of TRBD1 rests on TCRdb alone, since no DNA is present to check it. The CDR3 loop spans 15 amino acids. The germline CDR1 and CDR2 sequences are SEHNR and FQNEAQ (reference sequence).

The rearrangement links TRBV5-6 to TRBJ1-1. The CDR3 is 13 residues long. Germline V gives CDR1 SGHDT, CDR2 YYEEEE. CDR3 sequence: CASSSNLNTEAFF. Combining the CDR3 with reference TRBV5-6 and TRBJ1-1 gives the whole variable domain DAGVTQSPTHLIKTRGQQVTLRCSPKSGHDTVSWYQQALGQGPQFIFQYYEEEERQRGNFPDRFSGHQFPNYSSELNVNALLLGDSALYLCASSSNLNTEAFFGQGTRLTVV.

The chain employs TRBV7-9 and TRBJ2-5; TCRdb returns TRBD1, unconfirmable since there is no DNA. In germline, CDR1 is SEHNR, CDR2 FQNEAQ (reference sequence). This CDR3 is built from 16 residues. CDR3: CASSSARTGGKETQYF.

This chain joins TRBV7-9 and TRBJ1-2; TCRdb reports TRBD1, a call that lacks DNA to check it against. Germline CDR1 reads SEHNR; CDR2 reads FQNEAQ (reference sequence). This CDR3 spans 13 amino acids. CDR3 amino acids: CASSQGADYGYTF.

J is TRBJ2-2 and V is TRBV4-1. The length of the CDR3 is 14 residues. From germline, CDR1 is MGHRA and CDR2 YSYEKL. CDR3 protein: CASSQDMETGELFF.

The rearrangement uses TRBV6-2 or TRBV6-3 and TRBJ1-5; TCRdb's D call of TRBD1 is untestable without DNA. The CDR3 extends over 14 amino acids. Germline loops: CDR1 MNHEY, CDR2 SVGEGT. The CDR3 is CASRPGQGNQPQHF.